This TCR beta chain was sequenced for a study of vaccination effects on CD4 cells after COVID-19. Clones were read by immunoSEQ multiplex PCR, and TCRdb kept only the in-frame ones, dropping some. The data contain 30,000 to 45,000 clones, roughly 70% of them seen just once; the ten biggest clones take up under 25%. The V gene's germline CDR1 is LNHDA and CDR2 SQIVND (reference sequence). The CDR3 totals 13 residues. The germline V and J ends were trimmed by 4 bases and 4 bases, with 9 bases remaining between them. A word on this clone: What it binds is not known.

Expansion of antigen-specific CD4+ T cells with viral peptide pools was carried out by the ViraFEST assay before sequencing. Culture lasted 10 days before CD4+ T cell isolation. People in the vaccine group had not been infected with SARS-CoV-2 before, and their nucleocapsid antibodies were negative. Cultures of about 2 million PBMC per well contained around 11 IU/ml IL-2 plus 10 ug/ml peptides. The chain employs TRBV19 and TRBJ2-3; D remains unclear. The specimen was CD4+ T cells from PBMCs cultured with SARS-CoV-2 spike peptides, collected before COVID-19 vaccination. The TCR was taken from a human donor who received a COVID-19 vaccine. CDR3 in amino acids: CASSSPPADTQYF. The CDR3 bases are TGTGCCAGTAGTAGCCCCCCGGCAGATACGCAGTATTTT. The variable domain in full, completed from reference TRBV19 and TRBJ2-3, reads DGGITQSPKYLFRKEGQNVTLSCEQNLNHDAMYWYRQDPGQGLRLIYYSQIVNDFQKGDIAEGYSVSREKKESFPLTVTSAQKNPTAFYLCASSSPPADTQYFGPGTRLTVL.